This is a list of T cell receptor beta chains from one sample in a study of blood T cell repertoires in COVID-19. Clones were sequenced by immunoSEQ multiplex PCR, and TCRdb holds only the in-frame ones, with some missing. The sample shows around 80,000 clones, 80% to 90% of them seen only once. Source material: peripheral blood. The origin of the receptors is a woman of 80 years or more with active or convalescent COVID-19. CDR3s include the opening cysteine and the closing phenylalanine or tryptophan. The D gene is left open where the match is weak. Clone size, where shown, is once, few, many, or a class for clones that have expanded.

v_gene	j_gene	abundance	d_gene	CDR3nt	CDR3aa
TRBV6-4	TRBJ2-1	few	-	TGTGCCAGCTCCCGTCAGGCAGGGTCTTACAATGAGCAGTTCTTC	CASSRQAGSYNEQFF
TRBV9	TRBJ2-3	-	TRBD2	TGTGCCAGCAGCGTGCGGGAGAGCACAGATACGCAGTATTTT	CASSVRESTDTQYF
TRBV6-5	TRBJ1-4	-	TRBD1	TGTGCCAGCAGGTCGGGACAGGGGGTGTCAAAACTGTTTTTT	CASRSGQGVSKLFF
TRBV5-1	TRBJ1-2	many	-	TGCGCCAGCAGCTTGCGGTGGGCGGGAACTAACTATGGCTACACCTTC	CASSLRWAGTNYGYTF
TRBV12-3/TRBV12-4	TRBJ2-1	-	-	TGTGCCAGCGGAGGGAAAACCTACAATGAGCAGTTCTTC	CASGGKTYNEQFF
TRBV10-2	TRBJ1-6	-	-	TGCGCCAGCAAAGGGGGGGGGTATTCACCCCTCCACTTT	CASKGGGYSPLHF
TRBV5-1	TRBJ1-4	once	TRBD1	TGCGCCAGCAGTCCAGGACAGGGGTTAGGAACTAATGAAAAACTGTTTTTT	CASSPGQGLGTNEKLFF
TRBV27	TRBJ1-2	once	TRBD1	TGTGCCAGCAGCCTCAAAGGGACAGGGCTTAGCTATGGCTACACCTTC	CASSLKGTGLSYGYTF
TRBV7-2	TRBJ2-5	-	TRBD1	TGTGCCAGCAGCTTAGCCCAGGGGGCATTCGGAGAGACCCAGTACTTC	CASSLAQGAFGETQYF
TRBV25-1	TRBJ2-5	-	-	TGTGCCAGCAGAGGTAGCGGTGAGGGGGAGACCCAGTACTTC	CASRGSGEGETQYF
TRBV5-1	TRBJ2-7	-	TRBD1	TGCGCCAGCAGCTTAACAGGGGGCGCCGCCTACGAGCAGTACTTC	CASSLTGGAAYEQYF
TRBV18	TRBJ2-1	-	TRBD2	TGTGCCAGCTCACCATCTAGCGGGAGGATACACAATGAGCAGTTCTTC	CASSPSSGRIHNEQFF
TRBV29-1	TRBJ2-6	once	TRBD1	TGCAGCGCGACAACAGGGGTTCACTCTGGGGCCAACGTCCTGACTTTC	CSATTGVHSGANVLTF
TRBV27	TRBJ1-6	-	TRBD1	TGTGCCAGCAGAACATGGGGGACAGGCGGACCCCTCCACTTT	CASRTWGTGGPLHF
TRBV13	TRBJ2-3	-	TRBD2	TGTGCCAGCAGCTTATGGATCAGCGGGAAGATGGATACGCAGTATTTT	CASSLWISGKMDTQYF
TRBV7-2	TRBJ1-5	-	-	TGTGCCAGCAGCCCGCTCGGCCGACAGATTAATCAGCCCCAGCATTTT	CASSPLGRQINQPQHF
TRBV30	TRBJ1-4	-	TRBD1	TGTGCCTGGAGTCCCTCTGGGCAGGGGGTTACAAAAGAACTGTTTTTT	CAWSPSGQGVTKELFF
TRBV20-1	TRBJ1-4	-	-	TGCAGTGGTCAATTCGGGGAAAAACTGTTTTTT	CSGQFGEKLFF
TRBV7-2	TRBJ1-2	-	-	TGTGCCAGCAGCTTAACGACAACTGGCTACACCTTC	CASSLTTTGYTF
TRBV10-1	TRBJ1-1	-	-	TGCGCCAGCAGTGGTCAGAACACTGAAGCTTTCTTT	CASSGQNTEAFF
TRBV12-5	TRBJ2-7	-	TRBD2	TGTGCTAGTGGTTTTGGAGGTAGCGGGAGCTACGAGCAGTACTTC	CASGFGGSGSYEQYF
TRBV20-1	TRBJ1-2	-	-	TGCAGTGCGCGTACTAGCCTCGGCTACACCTTC	CSARTSLGYTF
TRBV10-3	TRBJ1-2	-	-	TGTGCCATCAGTGAGTCGGAGGGTTCTGGCTACACCTTC	CAISESEGSGYTF
TRBV4-3	TRBJ2-1	-	TRBD2	TGCGCCAGCAGCCAAGAATTAGCGGGGGGGAACAATGAGCAGTTCTTC	CASSQELAGGNNEQFF
TRBV18	TRBJ1-5	-	-	TGTGCCAGCTCACGACTCGGGGTAAGCAATCAGCCCCAGCATTTT	CASSRLGVSNQPQHF
TRBV18	TRBJ1-1	-	TRBD1	TGTGCCAGCTCGACTACAGGGGGCTCTACAATGAACACTGAAGCTTTCTTT	CASSTTGGSTMNTEAFF
TRBV2	TRBJ1-5	-	TRBD1	TGTGCCAGCAGGAGGCAGGGGGAACGTCAGCCCCAGCATTTT	CASRRQGERQPQHF
TRBV6-5	TRBJ1-1	-	-	TGTGCCAGCAGCGAGGGCCCCCGGGCTTTCTTT	CASSEGPRAFF
TRBV4-3	TRBJ2-3	-	TRBD1	TGCGCCAGCAGACAGGACAGGGGGCCAGATACGCAGTATTTT	CASRQDRGPDTQYF
TRBV7-9	TRBJ1-4	-	-	TGTGCCAGCAGTCCGGGACAACCCTTGGAAAAACTGTTTTTT	CASSPGQPLEKLFF
TRBV10-2	TRBJ1-3	-	-	TGCGCCAGCACTTCACCAGGGGATTCTGGAAACACCATATATTTT	CASTSPGDSGNTIYF
TRBV4-3	TRBJ2-1	-	TRBD2	TGCGCCAGCAGCCAAGGACTAGCGGGAGGACCCTACTACAATGAGCAGTTCTTC	CASSQGLAGGPYYNEQFF
TRBV10-3	TRBJ1-3	-	-	TGTGCCATCAGGGAACAGGGTTCGGTTGGAAACACCATATATTTT	CAIREQGSVGNTIYF
TRBV9	TRBJ2-5	-	TRBD2	TGTGCCAGCAGCGGGACTAGCGCGGAGACCCAGTACTTC	CASSGTSAETQYF
TRBV27	TRBJ2-5	-	TRBD1	TGTGCCAGCAGTCCAGGACAGGGGAGAGAGACCCAGTACTTC	CASSPGQGRETQYF
TRBV7-2	TRBJ2-2	-	TRBD1	TGTGCCAGCAGCTTAGCCGCAGGGGGCGCAAACACCGGGGAGCTGTTTTTT	CASSLAAGGANTGELFF
TRBV24-1	TRBJ2-3	-	-	TGTGCCACCAGTGATATTAGCGGACCTAGCACAGATACGCAGTATTTT	CATSDISGPSTDTQYF
TRBV7-2	TRBJ1-5	-	TRBD1	TGTGCCAGCAGCTTAGCCAGGGGGCGTGATCAGCCCCAGCATTTT	CASSLARGRDQPQHF
TRBV4-1	TRBJ2-3	-	-	TGCGCCAGCAGCCGCACGGTTGGAGATACGCAGTATTTT	CASSRTVGDTQYF
TRBV6-6	TRBJ2-7	-	TRBD2	TGTGCCAGCAGGCGACCGACTAGCGGGGGGGGCATTAGGAACGAGCAGTACTTC	CASRRPTSGGGIRNEQYF
TRBV7-2	TRBJ2-7	-	-	TGTGCCAGCAGCCCCCGGACAGCGGTAGCCTACGAGCAGTACTTC	CASSPRTAVAYEQYF
TRBV3-1/TRBV3-2	TRBJ2-1	-	TRBD2	TGTGCCAGCAGCCATTATGGGACTATTCGAAAACTCGACAATGAGCAGTTCTTC	CASSHYGTIRKLDNEQFF
TRBV29-1	TRBJ2-7	-	TRBD2	TGCAGCGTGGCGGGAGGGGCATCCGACGAGCAGTACTTC	CSVAGGASDEQYF
TRBV24-1	TRBJ1-5	-	-	TGTGCCACCAGTAACCATCTCCAGGGACAACCCAGCAATCAGCCCCAGCATTTT	CATSNHLQGQPSNQPQHF
TRBV7-6	TRBJ2-3	-	-	TGTGCCAGCAGCCGAGAGAGCACAGATACGCAGTATTTT	CASSRESTDTQYF
TRBV18	TRBJ2-2	-	-	TGTGCCAGCTCGAGAGGTCAGGGCGCGAACACCGGGGAGCTGTTTTTT	CASSRGQGANTGELFF
TRBV6-5	TRBJ1-5	-	TRBD1	TGTGCCACCTCAGGGGGTTATAGCAATCAGCCCCAGCATTTT	CATSGGYSNQPQHF
TRBV27	TRBJ1-4	-	-	TGTGCCAGCAATCCTGGAGGGTATTCGGCGGCTGAAAAACTGTTTTTT	CASNPGGYSAAEKLFF